This TCR beta chain was profiled in a study of T cell changes during pregnancy in multiple sclerosis. CDR3 length equals 16 residues. V shed 1 base and J 4 bases; nucleotides not matched to a gene: 10. Germline V gene lookup returns CDR1 SGHRS and CDR2 YFSETQ. TCRdb's table, derived via immunoSEQ multiplex PCR, lists solely in-frame clones and lacks some. This sample carries 95,000 to 110,000 clones, under 95% of them seen once, and the ten largest clones take over 0.65%. This rearrangement joins TRBV5-1 to TRBJ1-1, with 7 bases fitting TRBD1. The material sequenced was peripheral blood, taken in the third trimester of pregnancy. The sequence came from a female donor in good health, enrolled as a control in a pregnancy study. The chain's CDR3 is CASSLSSLGQLTEAFF. CDR3 in DNA: TGCGCCAGCAGCTTGAGTAGTCTGGGACAGCTCACTGAAGCTTTCTTT.